The clone carrying this T cell receptor beta chain was picked up many times. Its antigen is as yet unknown. The data were obtained in a study of metastatic and nonmetastatic thyroid tumors. Study information: From malignant and benign thyroid patients, repertoires in blood and in tumor or nodule tissue were compared. Study-level points and caveats: Significantly greater TCR beta diversity was reportedly found in malignant thyroid tumors than in benign nodules (in blood and tumor).

The CDR3 is made up of 14 amino acids. Germline values: CDR1 MNHNS, CDR2 SASEGT. The V gene end was trimmed by 6 bases and the J gene end by 9 bases; junction bases not matched to a gene: 7. Authors' methods: The study took CDR3 differences across clinicopathological groups and made a distant-metastasis classifier for papillary thyroid cancer from them. TCRdb re-called the PCR reads through MiXCR. These V and J calls rely on TCRdb rather than the paper's analysis. The repertoire has roughly 58,000 clones, roughly 4.1% of them found once; the top ten carry about 22%. Ahead of thyroid surgery, no patient had received treatment of any kind.

The specimen was blood. The rearrangement links TRBV6-1 to TRBJ1-6; 8 positions match TRBD1. This sequence originates from a female donor with papillary thyroid cancer or a benign thyroid nodule (not recorded which). Some clones in this sample may be carry-over from other donors' samples. The CDR3 region is CASSPDRGSSPLHF. The CDR3 DNA sequence: TGTGCCAGCAGCCCCGACAGGGGTTCTTCACCCCTCCACTTT.